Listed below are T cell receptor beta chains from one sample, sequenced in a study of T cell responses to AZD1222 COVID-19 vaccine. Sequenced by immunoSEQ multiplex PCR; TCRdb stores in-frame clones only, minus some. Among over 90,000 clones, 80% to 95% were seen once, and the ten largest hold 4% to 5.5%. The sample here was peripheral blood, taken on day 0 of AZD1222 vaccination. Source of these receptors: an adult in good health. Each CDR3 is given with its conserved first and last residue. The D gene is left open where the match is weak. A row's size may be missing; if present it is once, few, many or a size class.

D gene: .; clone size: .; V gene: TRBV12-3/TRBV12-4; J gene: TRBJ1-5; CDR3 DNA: TGTGCCAGCAGTTCCCAAGACAATCAGCCCCAGCATTTT; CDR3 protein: CASSSQDNQPQHF
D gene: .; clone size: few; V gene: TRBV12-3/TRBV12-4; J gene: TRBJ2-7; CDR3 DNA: TGTGCCAGCAGTTTAGTACAGGGATACGAGCAGTACTTC; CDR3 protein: CASSLVQGYEQYF
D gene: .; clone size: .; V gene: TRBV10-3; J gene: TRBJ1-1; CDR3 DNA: TGTGCCATCAGTGGCGGGGTGGGCACTGAAGCTTTCTTT; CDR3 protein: CAISGGVGTEAFF
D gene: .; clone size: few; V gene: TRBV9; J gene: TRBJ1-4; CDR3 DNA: TGTGCCAGCAGCGCAGGGGTAGGGGCTAATGAAAAACTGTTTTTT; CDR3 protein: CASSAGVGANEKLFF
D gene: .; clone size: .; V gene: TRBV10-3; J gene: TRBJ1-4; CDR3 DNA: TGTGCCATCAGTGATTTGGGGGGAAATGAAAAACTGTTTTTT; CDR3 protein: CAISDLGGNEKLFF
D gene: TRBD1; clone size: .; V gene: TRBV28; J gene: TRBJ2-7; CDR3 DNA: TGTGCCAGCAGTTTGACAGGGGATTCCTACGAGCAGTACTTC; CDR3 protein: CASSLTGDSYEQYF
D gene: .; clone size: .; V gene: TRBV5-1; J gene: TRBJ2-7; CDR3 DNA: TGCGCCAGCAGTTTAGCAGCGGGCGGCTACGAGCAGTACTTC; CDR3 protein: CASSLAAGGYEQYF
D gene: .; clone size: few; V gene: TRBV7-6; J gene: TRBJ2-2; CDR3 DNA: TGTGCCAGCAGCTTAAGAACGGCCACCGGGGAGCTGTTTTTT; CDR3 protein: CASSLRTATGELFF
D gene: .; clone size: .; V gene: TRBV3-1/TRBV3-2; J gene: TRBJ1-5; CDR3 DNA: TGTGCCAGCAGCCCGACAAGATATCAGCCCCAGCATTTT; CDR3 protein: CASSPTRYQPQHF
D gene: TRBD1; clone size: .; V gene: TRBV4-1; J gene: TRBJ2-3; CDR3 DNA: TGCGCCAGCAGCCAATCCACAGGGGCCCCAGATACGCAGTATTTT; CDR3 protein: CASSQSTGAPDTQYF
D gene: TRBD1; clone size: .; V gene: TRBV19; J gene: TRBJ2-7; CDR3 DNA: TGTGCCAGTACAGCTGGACAGGGGGCAAACTACGAGCAGTACTTC; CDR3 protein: CASTAGQGANYEQYF
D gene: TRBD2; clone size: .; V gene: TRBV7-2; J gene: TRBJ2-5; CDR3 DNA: TGTGCCAGCAGCCCCTTAGCGGGGCTAGAGACCCAGTACTTC; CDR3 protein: CASSPLAGLETQYF
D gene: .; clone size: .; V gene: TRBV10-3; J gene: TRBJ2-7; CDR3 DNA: TGTGCCATCAGTGGGGCAGCCGATACCTACGAGCAGTACTTC; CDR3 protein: CAISGAADTYEQYF
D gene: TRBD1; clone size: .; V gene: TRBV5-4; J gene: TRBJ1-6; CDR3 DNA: TGTGCCAGCAGCCGGACAGGGGGCGTGGGATCACCCCTCCACTTT; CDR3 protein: CASSRTGGVGSPLHF
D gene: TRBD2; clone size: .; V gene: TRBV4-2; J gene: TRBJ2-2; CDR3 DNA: TGTGCCAGCAGCCAACCTAGCGGGGGGGCCGACACCGGGGAGCTGTTTTTT; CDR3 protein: CASSQPSGGADTGELFF
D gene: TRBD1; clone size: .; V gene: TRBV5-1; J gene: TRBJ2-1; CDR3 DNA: TGCGCCAGCAGCCTCTTCGGGACAGGGGTTGTGGATGAGCAGTTCTTC; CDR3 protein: CASSLFGTGVVDEQFF
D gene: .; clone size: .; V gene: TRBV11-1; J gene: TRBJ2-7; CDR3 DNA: TGTGCCAGCAGCGGATGGCGGGACTCAACCCTCTACGAGCAGTACTTC; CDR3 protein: CASSGWRDSTLYEQYF
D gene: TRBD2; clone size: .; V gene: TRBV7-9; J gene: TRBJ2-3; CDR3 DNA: TGTGCCAGCAGCTTAGTCTATAGCGGGGGAGAGACAGATACGCAGTATTTT; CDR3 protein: CASSLVYSGGETDTQYF
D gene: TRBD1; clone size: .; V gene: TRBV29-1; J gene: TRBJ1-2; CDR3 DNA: TGCAGCGTTGATGGGACAGATTATGGCTACACCTTC; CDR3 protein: CSVDGTDYGYTF
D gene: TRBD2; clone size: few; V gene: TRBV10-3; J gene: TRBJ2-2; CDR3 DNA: TGTGCCATCAAATGGCCTAGCGGGGGGGCTGACACCGGGGAGCTGTTTTTT; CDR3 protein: CAIKWPSGGADTGELFF
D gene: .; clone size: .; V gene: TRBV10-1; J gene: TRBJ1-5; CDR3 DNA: TGCGCCAGCACCGCCACGGACGGTTTTTATAGCAATCAGCCCCAGCATTTT; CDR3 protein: CASTATDGFYSNQPQHF
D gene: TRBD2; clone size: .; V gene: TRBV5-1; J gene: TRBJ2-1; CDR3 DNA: TGCGCCAGCAGCTTCGGGACTAGCTCCTACAATGAGCAGTTCTTC; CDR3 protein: CASSFGTSSYNEQFF
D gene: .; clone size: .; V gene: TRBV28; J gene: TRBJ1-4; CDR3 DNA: TGTGCCAGCAGCTCAGGGGCCACTAATGAAAAACTGTTTTTT; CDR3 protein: CASSSGATNEKLFF
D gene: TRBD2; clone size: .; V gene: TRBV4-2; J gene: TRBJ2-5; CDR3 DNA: TGTGCCAGCAGCCAAGAATCGCGGGGGGAGACCCAGTACTTC; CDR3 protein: CASSQESRGETQYF
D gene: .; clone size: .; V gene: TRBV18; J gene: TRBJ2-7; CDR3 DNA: TGTGCCAGCTCACCCCCACTTTCCTACGAGCAGTACTTC; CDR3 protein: CASSPPLSYEQYF
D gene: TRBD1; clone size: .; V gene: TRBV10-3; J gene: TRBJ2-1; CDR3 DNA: TGTGCCATCAGTGGGGGACAGGGTCTAGGCAACAATGAGCAGTTCTTC; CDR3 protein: CAISGGQGLGNNEQFF
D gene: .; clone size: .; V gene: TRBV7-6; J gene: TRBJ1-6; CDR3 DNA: TGTGCCAGCAGCTTAGGCCGACCGGGTCCCAATTCACCCCTCCACTTT; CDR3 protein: CASSLGRPGPNSPLHF
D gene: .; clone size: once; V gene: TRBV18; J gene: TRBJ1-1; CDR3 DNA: TGTGCCAGCTCACCAGGGGGACCTCTCACTGAAGCTTTCTTT; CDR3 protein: CASSPGGPLTEAFF
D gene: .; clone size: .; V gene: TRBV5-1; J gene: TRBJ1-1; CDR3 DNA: TGCGCCAGCAGCTTGGAACAGAACACTGAAGCTTTCTTT; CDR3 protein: CASSLEQNTEAFF
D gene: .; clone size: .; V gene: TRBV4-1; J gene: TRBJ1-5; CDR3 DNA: TGCGCCAGCAGCCATGTGGGAGCTCGGCAGCCCCAGCATTTT; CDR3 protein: CASSHVGARQPQHF
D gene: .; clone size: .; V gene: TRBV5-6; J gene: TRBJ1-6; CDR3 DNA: TGTGCCAGCAGCTTATTTAATTCACCCCTCCACTTT; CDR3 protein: CASSLFNSPLHF
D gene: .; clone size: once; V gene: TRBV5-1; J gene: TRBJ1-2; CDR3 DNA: TGCGCCAGCAGCCTGGACGGAGCGTATGGCTACACCTTC; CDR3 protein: CASSLDGAYGYTF